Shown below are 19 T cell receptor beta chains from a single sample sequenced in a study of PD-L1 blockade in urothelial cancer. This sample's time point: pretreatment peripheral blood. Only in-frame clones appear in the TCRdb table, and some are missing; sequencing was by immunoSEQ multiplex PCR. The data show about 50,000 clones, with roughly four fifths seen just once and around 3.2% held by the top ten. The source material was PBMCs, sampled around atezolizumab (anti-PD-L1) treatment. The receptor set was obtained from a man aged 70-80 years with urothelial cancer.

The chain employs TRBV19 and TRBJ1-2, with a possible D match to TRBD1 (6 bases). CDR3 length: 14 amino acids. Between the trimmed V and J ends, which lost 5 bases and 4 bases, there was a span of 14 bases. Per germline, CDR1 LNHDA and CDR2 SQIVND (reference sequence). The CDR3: CASSVQGWGYGYTF. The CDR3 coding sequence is TGTGCCAGTAGTGTACAGGGATGGGGCTATGGCTACACCTTC.

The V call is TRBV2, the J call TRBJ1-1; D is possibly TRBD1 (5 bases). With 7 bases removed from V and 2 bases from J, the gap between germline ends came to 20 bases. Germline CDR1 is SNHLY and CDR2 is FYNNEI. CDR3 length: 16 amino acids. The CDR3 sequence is CASTPFGLGGNTEAFF. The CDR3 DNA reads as TGTGCCAGCACCCCTTTTGGTTTGGGGGGAAACACTGAAGCTTTCTTT.

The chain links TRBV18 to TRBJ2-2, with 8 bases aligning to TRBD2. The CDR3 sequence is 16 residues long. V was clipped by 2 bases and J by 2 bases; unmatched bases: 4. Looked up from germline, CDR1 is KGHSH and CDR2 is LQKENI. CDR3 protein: CASSPSGGTNTGELFF. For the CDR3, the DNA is TGTGCCAGCTCACCATCGGGGGGGACCAACACCGGGGAGCTGTTTTTT. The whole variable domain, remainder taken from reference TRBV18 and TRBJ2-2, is NAGVMQNPRHLVRRRGQEARLRCSPMKGHSHVYWYRQLPEEGLKFMVYLQKENIIDESGMPKERFSAEFPKEGPSILRIQQVVRGDSAAYFCASSPSGGTNTGELFFGEGSRLTVL.

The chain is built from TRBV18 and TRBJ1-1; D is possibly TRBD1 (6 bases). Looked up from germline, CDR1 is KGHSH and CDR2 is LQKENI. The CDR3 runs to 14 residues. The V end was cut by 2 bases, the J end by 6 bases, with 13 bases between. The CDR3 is CASSPGMGAAEAFF. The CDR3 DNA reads TGTGCCAGCTCACCAGGTATGGGGGCCGCTGAAGCTTTCTTT.

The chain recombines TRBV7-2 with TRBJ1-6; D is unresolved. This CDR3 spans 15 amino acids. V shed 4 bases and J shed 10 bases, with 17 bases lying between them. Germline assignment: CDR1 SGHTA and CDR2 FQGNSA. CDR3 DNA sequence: TGTGCCAGCAGCTCGACCGGGGTTCCCAGCTCACCCCTCCACTTT. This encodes CASSSTGVPSSPLHF.

The CDR3, as DNA: TGTGCCAGCAGGTACGACCAGGGATCGGGTAGCAATCAGCCCCAGCATTTT. Translating it yields CASRYDQGSGSNQPQHF. The chain recombines TRBV14 with TRBJ1-5; D is perhaps TRBD1 (5 bases). Germline values: CDR1 SGHDN, CDR2 FVKESK. Trimming removed 6 bases from V and 0 bases from J, with 18 bases in between. The CDR3 sequence is 17 residues long. Together with reference TRBV14 and TRBJ1-5, the CDR3 gives the full variable domain: EAGVTQFPSHSVIEKGQTVTLRCDPISGHDNLYWYRRVMGKEIKFLLHFVKESKQDESGMPNNRFLAERTGGTYSTLKVQPAELEDSGVYFCASRYDQGSGSNQPQHFGDGTRLSIL.

The CDR3 bases are TGTGCCAGCAGCTTGAGAGCGGGAGGGGGGAGCTATGAGCAGTTCTTC. Translating gives CASSLRAGGGSYEQFF. This rearrangement joins TRBV5-6 to TRBJ2-1; TRBD2 aligns across 10 bases. Germline values: CDR1 SGHDT, CDR2 YYEEEE. V gave up 1 base and J gave up 8 bases; unmatched junction bases: 9. This CDR3 comprises 16 residues.

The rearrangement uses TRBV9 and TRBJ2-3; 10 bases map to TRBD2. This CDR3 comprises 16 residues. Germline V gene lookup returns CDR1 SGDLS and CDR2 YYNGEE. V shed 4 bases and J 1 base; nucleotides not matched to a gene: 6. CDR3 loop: CASSWAGTSGTDTQYF. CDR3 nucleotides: TGTGCCAGCAGCTGGGCCGGGACTAGCGGCACAGATACGCAGTATTTT.

CDR3 nucleotides: TGTGCCACCCTTTTTGGAGGGAATGGTCAGCCCCAGCATTTT. Translated: CATLFGGNGQPQHF. This chain links TRBV25-1 with TRBJ1-5, with D hard to call. Germline values: CDR1 MGHDK, CDR2 SYGVNS. The CDR3 spans 14 residues. V lost 10 bases to trimming and J lost 6 bases, with 19 bases between them.

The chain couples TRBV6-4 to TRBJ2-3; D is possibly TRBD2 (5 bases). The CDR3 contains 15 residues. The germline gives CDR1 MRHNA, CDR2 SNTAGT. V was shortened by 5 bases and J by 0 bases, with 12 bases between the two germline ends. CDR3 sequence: CASSPSGTSTDTQYF. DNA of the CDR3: TGTGCCAGCAGTCCGAGCGGTACTAGCACAGATACGCAGTATTTT.

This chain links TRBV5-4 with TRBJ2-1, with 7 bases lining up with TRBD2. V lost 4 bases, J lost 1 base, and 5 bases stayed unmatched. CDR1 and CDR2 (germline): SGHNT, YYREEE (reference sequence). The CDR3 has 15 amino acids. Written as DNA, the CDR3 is TGTGCCAGCAGCCGTGGACTAGAATCCTACAATGAGCAGTTCTTC. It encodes CASSRGLESYNEQFF. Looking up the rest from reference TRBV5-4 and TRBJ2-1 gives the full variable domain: ETGVTQSPTHLIKTRGQQVTLRCSSQSGHNTVSWYQQALGQGPQFIFQYYREEENGRGNFPPRFSGLQFPNYSSELNVNALELDDSALYLCASSRGLESYNEQFFGPGTRLTVL.

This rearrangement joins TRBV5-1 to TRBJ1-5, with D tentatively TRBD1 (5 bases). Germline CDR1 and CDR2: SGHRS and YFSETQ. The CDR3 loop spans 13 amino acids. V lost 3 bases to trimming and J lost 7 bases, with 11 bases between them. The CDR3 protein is CASSSDTDQPQHF. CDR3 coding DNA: TGCGCCAGCAGCTCGGACACGGACCAGCCCCAGCATTTT. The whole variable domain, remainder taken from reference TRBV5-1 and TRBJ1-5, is KAGVTQTPRYLIKTRGQQVTLSCSPISGHRSVSWYQQTPGQGLQFLFEYFSETQRNKGNFPGRFSGRQFSNSRSEMNVSTLELGDSALYLCASSSDTDQPQHFGDGTRLSIL.

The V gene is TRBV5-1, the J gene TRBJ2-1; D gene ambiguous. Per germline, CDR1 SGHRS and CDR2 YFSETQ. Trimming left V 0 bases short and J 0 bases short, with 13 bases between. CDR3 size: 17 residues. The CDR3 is CASSLGTAMSSYNEQFF. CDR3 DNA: TGCGCCAGCAGCTTGGGCACAGCCATGAGCTCCTACAATGAGCAGTTCTTC.

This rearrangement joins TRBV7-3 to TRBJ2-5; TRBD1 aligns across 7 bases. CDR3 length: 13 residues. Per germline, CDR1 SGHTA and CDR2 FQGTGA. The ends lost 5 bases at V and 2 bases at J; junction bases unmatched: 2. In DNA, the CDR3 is TGTGCCAGCAGCCAGGGACAGCAAGAGACCCAGTACTTC. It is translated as CASSQGQQETQYF.

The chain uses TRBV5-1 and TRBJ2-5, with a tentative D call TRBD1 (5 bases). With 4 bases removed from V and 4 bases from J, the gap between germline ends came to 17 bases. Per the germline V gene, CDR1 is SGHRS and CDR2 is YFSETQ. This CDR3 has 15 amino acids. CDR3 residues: CASSTSIGVAETQYF. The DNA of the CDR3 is TGCGCCAGCAGCACCTCAATAGGGGTAGCAGAGACCCAGTACTTC.

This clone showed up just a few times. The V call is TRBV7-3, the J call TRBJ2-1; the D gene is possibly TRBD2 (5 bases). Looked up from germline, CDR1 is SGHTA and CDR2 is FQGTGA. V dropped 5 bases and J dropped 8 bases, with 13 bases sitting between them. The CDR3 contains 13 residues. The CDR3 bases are TGTGCCAGCAGCCAATTCGACGGGGATGAGCAGTTCTTC. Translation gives CASSQFDGDEQFF.

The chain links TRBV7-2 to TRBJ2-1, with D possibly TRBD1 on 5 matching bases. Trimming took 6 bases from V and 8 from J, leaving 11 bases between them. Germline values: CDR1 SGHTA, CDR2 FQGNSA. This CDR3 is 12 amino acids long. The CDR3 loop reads CASRRGGHEQFF. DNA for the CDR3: TGTGCCAGCAGAAGGGGTGGGCATGAGCAGTTCTTC.

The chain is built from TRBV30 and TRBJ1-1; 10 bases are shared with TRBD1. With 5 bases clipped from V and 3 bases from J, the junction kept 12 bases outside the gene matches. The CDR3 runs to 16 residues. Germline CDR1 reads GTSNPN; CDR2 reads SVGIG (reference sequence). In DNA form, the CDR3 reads TGTGCCTGGGTCCCGGGACAGGGGATTCCAGACACTGAAGCTTTCTTT. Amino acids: CAWVPGQGIPDTEAFF.

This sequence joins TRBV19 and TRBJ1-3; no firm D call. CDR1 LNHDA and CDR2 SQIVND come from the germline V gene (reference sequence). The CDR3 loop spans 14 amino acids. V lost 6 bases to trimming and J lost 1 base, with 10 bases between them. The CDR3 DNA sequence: TGTGCCAGTAGGTCCCGTTTGTCTGGAAACACCATATATTTT. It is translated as CASRSRLSGNTIYF.